This T cell receptor beta chain was sequenced for a study of shared clonotypes between healthy human individuals. V shed 0 bases and J 3 bases; nucleotides not matched to a gene: 8. The CDR3 has 17 amino acids. Germline CDR1 ENHRY, CDR2 SYGVKD. Healthy and HIV-negative, the adult donors had no recent acute infections or vaccinations. Partitioning of CD4+ cells yielded a CD45RA+ naive subset and a CD45RA-negative memory subset. Per sorted-subset replicate PCR, input was around 220 ng DNA, representing around 28,000 T cell genomes. The table came from immunoSEQ multiplex PCR; TCRdb's copy has only in-frame clones and leaves some out. The sample carries 2 million to 2.5 million clones, roughly 96% recorded once.

The J gene is TRBJ2-7, the V gene TRBV10-3, with 10 bases aligning to TRBD2. The sample taken for sequencing was naive CD4+ T cells sorted from blood. Subset here: CD45RA+ positively selected. The receptor's source is a man aged 18-30 years in good health. The DNA for the CDR3 is TGTGCCATCAGTGAGTCCCCCGGGACTAGCGTGATCTACGAGCAGTACTTC. Translation: CAISESPGTSVIYEQYF.